Below are 14 T cell receptor beta chains sequenced from a single sample in a study of cytomegalovirus exposure and HLA in healthy donors. The protocol was immunoSEQ multiplex PCR, while the TCRdb copy is restricted to in-frame clones and leaves out a portion. The sample contains 110,000 to 150,000 clones, 94% of which appear only once. The sample was PBMCs. Every receptor here comes from a man between 18 and 29 years old in good health and CMV-seropositive.

V gene TRBV11-2 combines with J gene TRBJ2-7, with 7 positions matching TRBD1. CDR1 SGHAT and CDR2 FQNNGV come from the germline V gene. CDR3 length: 18 amino acids. The junction had 14 bases not matched to a gene; V was cut back by 3 bases and J by 0 bases. The DNA for the CDR3 is TGTGCCAGCAGCTTTTTGCCCACGGGACAGAGGAGCTCCTACGAGCAGTACTTC. It codes for CASSFLPTGQRSSYEQYF.

The chain carries TRBV15 and TRBJ1-2; tentative D call: TRBD1 (5 bases). The CDR3 is 14 amino acids. The ends were cut back, 1 base at V and 8 bases at J, with 14 bases in the middle. In germline, CDR1 is LNHNV, CDR2 YYDKDF (reference sequence). CDR3 sequence reads: CATSRGDSLEGYTF. DNA of the CDR3: TGTGCCACCAGCAGAGGCGACAGCCTCGAGGGCTACACCTTC.

The chain couples TRBV15 to TRBJ1-4, with no clear D. There are 16 residues in the CDR3. Germline loops: CDR1 LNHNV, CDR2 YYDKDF (reference sequence). The V end lost 2 bases, the J end lost 10 bases, and 20 bases lay between the germline ends. The CDR3 nucleotides read TGTGCCACCAGCAGAAGAGAAGGAGCCCAAAAAGGAAAACTGTTTTTT. Residues: CATSRREGAQKGKLFF.

This clone was counted a single time. Other nucleotide sequences in the sample specify the same CDR3. This sequence joins TRBV30 and TRBJ1-2; TRBD1 might be the D (6 bases). The CDR3 is 13 residues long. Per the germline V gene, CDR1 is GTSNPN and CDR2 is SVGIG (reference sequence). V lost 2 bases to trimming and J lost 3 bases, with 10 bases between them. The CDR3 sequence: CAWSTGSDYGYTF. DNA of the CDR3: TGTGCCTGGAGTACAGGGTCTGACTATGGCTACACCTTC.

CDR3 DNA: TGCGCCAGCAGCTTGGGACTAACCTTTAGCACAGATACGCAGTATTTT. Amino acids: CASSLGLTFSTDTQYF. The gene calls are TRBV5-1 and TRBJ2-3, with D possibly matching TRBD2 (5 bases). V lost 0 bases to trimming and J lost 0 bases, with 11 bases between them. Germline V gene lookup returns CDR1 SGHRS and CDR2 YFSETQ. The CDR3 covers 16 residues.

This rearrangement joins TRBV4-2 to TRBJ2-3, with 10 bases aligning to TRBD2. Germline values: CDR1 LGHNA, CDR2 YNFKEQ. V was pared by 0 bases and J by 0 bases, with 15 bases of the junction left unmatched. The CDR3 runs 21 residues. The CDR3 DNA sequence: TGTGCCAGCAGCCAAGAACGCGGCGTATTGCTGACTAGCGGGAGCACAGATACGCAGTATTTT. Encoded protein: CASSQERGVLLTSGSTDTQYF.

V and J are TRBV11-2 and TRBJ2-2, with a weak D call TRBD2 (6 bases). Germline-derived CDR1 and CDR2 are SGHAT and FQNNGV. The germline V and J ends were trimmed by 5 bases and 7 bases, with 11 bases remaining between them. The CDR3 loop spans 13 amino acids. CDR3 in amino acids: CASSPRDVGELFF. CDR3 sequence (DNA): TGTGCCAGCAGCCCGCGGGACGTCGGGGAGCTGTTTTTT.

V and J are TRBV13 and TRBJ1-4, with TRBD1 as a possible D gene (6 bases). The germline V gene encodes CDR1 PRHDT and CDR2 FYEKMQ (reference sequence). The CDR3 has 16 residues. Trimming pared 0 bases from V and 11 bases from J, leaving 19 bases between. For the CDR3, the DNA is TGTGCCAGCAGCTTAGGCGGTTGGCAGGGGAGGGGGAAACTGTTTTTT. Translation: CASSLGGWQGRGKLFF.

J is TRBJ2-5 and V is TRBV7-2; D is unresolved. The germline CDR1 and CDR2 sequences are SGHTA and FQGNSA. The CDR3 loop spans 14 amino acids. The germline V and J ends were trimmed by 6 bases and 2 bases, with 13 bases remaining between them. The CDR3 sequence: CASSTSRVQETQYF. CDR3 bases: TGTGCCAGCAGTACCTCCCGGGTTCAAGAGACCCAGTACTTC.

The rearrangement joins TRBV28 to TRBJ1-4, with D unresolved. V lost 4 bases and J 8 bases, leaving 14 bases between the germline ends. The CDR3 has 14 amino acids. CDR1 and CDR2 from the germline V gene are MDHEN and SYDVKM. CDR3 protein: CASSSLPSGEKLFF. For the CDR3, the DNA is TGTGCCAGCAGTTCTCTACCAAGCGGGGAAAAACTGTTTTTT.

The gene calls are TRBV14 and TRBJ2-1, with a tentative D call TRBD2 (5 bases). V was cut by 2 bases and J by 8 bases, with 22 bases left in between. The CDR3 totals 17 residues. CDR1 is SGHDN, CDR2 FVKESK, per germline. The CDR3 coding sequence is TGTGCCAGCAGCCAACCCAGAGGGTTCCTGGGCCGCGATGAGCAGTTCTTC. This gives the protein CASSQPRGFLGRDEQFF.

The chain combines TRBV28 with TRBJ2-4; 8 nucleotides line up with TRBD2. Trimming cost V 2 bases and J 1 base; bases outside gene matches: 13. CDR3 length equals 19 residues. CDR1 and CDR2 (germline): MDHEN, SYDVKM. CDR3 sequence: CASSLLPPREGWAKNIQYF. CDR3 bases: TGTGCCAGCAGTTTACTCCCCCCTCGGGAGGGGTGGGCCAAAAACATTCAGTACTTC. The whole variable domain, filled in from reference TRBV28 and TRBJ2-4, reads DVKVTQSSRYLVKRTGEKVFLECVQDMDHENMFWYRQDPGLGLRLIYFSYDVKMKEKGDIPEGYSVSREKKERFSLILESASTNQTSMYLCASSLLPPREGWAKNIQYFGAGTRLSVL.

This clone has just one count. Other nucleotide sequences in the sample specify the same CDR3. V gene TRBV20-1 combines with J gene TRBJ1-2, with 8 bases identical to TRBD1. V lost 5 bases, J lost 8 bases, and 4 bases stayed unmatched. Germline V gives CDR1 DFQATT, CDR2 SNEGSKA (reference sequence). This CDR3 contains 11 residues. This chain's CDR3 is CSAWTGSGYTF. The CDR3, as DNA: TGCAGTGCTTGGACAGGGAGCGGCTACACCTTC.

This chain uses TRBV6-1 with TRBJ1-2; 12 nucleotides match TRBD1. Germline assignment: CDR1 MNHNS and CDR2 SASEGT. J lost 4 bases, V lost 4 bases, and 7 bases had no gene match. CDR3 length equals 16 residues. The CDR3 nucleotides are TGTGCCAGCAGTGTAGAAGGGACAGGGGGCTCCTATGGCTACACCTTC. It translates to CASSVEGTGGSYGYTF.